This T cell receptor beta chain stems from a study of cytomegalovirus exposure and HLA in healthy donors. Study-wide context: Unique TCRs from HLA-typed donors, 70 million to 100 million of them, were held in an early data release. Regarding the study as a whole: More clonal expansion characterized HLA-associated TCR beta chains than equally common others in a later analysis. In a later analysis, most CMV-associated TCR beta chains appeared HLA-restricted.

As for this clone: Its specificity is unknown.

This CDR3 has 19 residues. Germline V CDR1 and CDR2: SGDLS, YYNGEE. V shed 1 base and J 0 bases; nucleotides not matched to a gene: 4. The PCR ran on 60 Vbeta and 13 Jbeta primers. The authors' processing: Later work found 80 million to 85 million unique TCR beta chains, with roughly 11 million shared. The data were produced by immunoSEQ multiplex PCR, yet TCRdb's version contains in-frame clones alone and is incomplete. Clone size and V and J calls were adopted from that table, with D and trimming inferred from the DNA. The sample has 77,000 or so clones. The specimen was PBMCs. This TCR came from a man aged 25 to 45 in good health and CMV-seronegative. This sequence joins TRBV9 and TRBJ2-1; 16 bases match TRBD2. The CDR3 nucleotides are TGTGCCAGCAGCGTAACCGGGACTAGCGGGGGGGGCTCCTACAATGAGCAGTTCTTC. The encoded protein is CASSVTGTSGGGSYNEQFF.